This passage covers 18 T cell receptor beta chains from one sample sequenced in a study of shared clonotypes between healthy human individuals. Naive CD8 cells lacked CD45RO and underwent positive selection for CCR7, leaving out terminally differentiated effector memory CD45RA+ cells. Repertoires were generated with immunoSEQ multiplex PCR, while TCRdb's copy carries only in-frame clones and drops some. The sample lists a few million clones, roughly 93% occurring once. Sequencing was performed on naive CD8+ T cells from PBMCs. Receptors were obtained from a man aged 18 to 35 in good health. Some clones in this sample may be carry-over from other donors' samples.

This clone occurred once. The chain joins TRBV2 to TRBJ2-7; 11 bases map to TRBD1. The length of the CDR3 is 14 residues. V shed 7 bases, J shed 3 bases, and the junction held 5 bases outside the gene matches. The V gene's germline CDR1 is SNHLY and CDR2 FYNNEI. The CDR3 region is CASKPGTGGYEQYF. The CDR3 nucleotides read TGTGCCAGCAAACCCGGGACAGGGGGCTACGAGCAGTACTTC.

The chain employs TRBV28 and TRBJ1-1; D unresolved. V lost 7 bases and J lost 4, with 10 bases in between. This CDR3 has 12 residues. CDR1 and CDR2 (germline): MDHEN, SYDVKM. CDR3 nucleotides: TGTGCCAGCACCATCCGGGGCACTGAAGCTTTCTTT. Protein product: CASTIRGTEAFF.

V usage is TRBV19 and J usage is TRBJ1-1; D is possibly TRBD1 (5 bases). This CDR3 has 17 residues. The germline V gene encodes CDR1 LNHDA and CDR2 SQIVND (reference sequence). V lost 5 bases and J 0 bases, leaving 19 bases between the germline ends. CDR3 nucleotide sequence: TGTGCCAGTAGTCCGGAACCAGGGTCCGCTCTGAACACTGAAGCTTTCTTT. Protein sequence: CASSPEPGSALNTEAFF.

This chain connects TRBV7-9 to TRBJ2-7, with D perhaps TRBD2 (6 bases). The CDR3 length is 16 residues. Germline lookup yields CDR1 SEHNR and CDR2 FQNEAQ (reference sequence). V lost 5 bases and J 0 bases, leaving 17 bases between the germline ends. CDR3: CASSHTSASASYEQYF. The CDR3 bases are TGTGCCAGCAGCCATACATCGGCTAGCGCCTCCTACGAGCAGTACTTC.

The V gene is TRBV5-1, the J gene TRBJ2-1; TRBD2 aligns across 8 bases. The CDR3 is 16 amino acids. Germline CDR1 SGHRS, CDR2 YFSETQ. The V and J ends lost 4 bases and 4 bases, in that order; junction bases with no gene match: 10. The DNA of the CDR3 is TGCGCCAGCAGCCCACCCCGCGGGAGGCGTTACAATGAGCAGTTCTTC. Amino acid sequence: CASSPPRGRRYNEQFF.

The CDR3 reads CASIFFADTQYF. Written as DNA, the CDR3 is TGTGCCAGCATTTTTTTCGCAGATACGCAGTATTTT. This chain connects TRBV28 to TRBJ2-3; D ambiguous. Germline V CDR1 and CDR2: MDHEN, SYDVKM. The V gene lost 7 bases and the J gene lost 4 bases, with 9 bases spanning the gap. This CDR3 is built from 12 residues.

The chain employs TRBV5-1 and TRBJ1-1; possibly TRBD1 for D (6 bases). CDR3 length: 14 residues. From germline, CDR1 is SGHRS and CDR2 YFSETQ. V was trimmed by 4 bases and J by 10 bases, leaving 20 bases between them. The CDR3 DNA is TGCGCCAGCAGCGGGACTGACAGGCCCGGTGGAGCTTTCTTT. It yields the protein CASSGTDRPGGAFF. Looking up the rest from reference TRBV5-1 and TRBJ1-1 gives the full variable domain: KAGVTQTPRYLIKTRGQQVTLSCSPISGHRSVSWYQQTPGQGLQFLFEYFSETQRNKGNFPGRFSGRQFSNSRSEMNVSTLELGDSALYLCASSGTDRPGGAFFGQGTRLTVV.

The chain couples TRBV19 to TRBJ2-1; 7 bases agree with TRBD1. The CDR3 runs 14 residues. Germline trimming cut 5 bases from V and 7 bases from J; bases unmatched to any gene: 8. The germline V gene encodes CDR1 LNHDA and CDR2 SQIVND (reference sequence). The CDR3 nucleotides read TGTGCCAGTAGTGCCGACAGGGATAGAAATGAGCAGTTCTTC. This sequence encodes CASSADRDRNEQFF. Combining the CDR3 with reference TRBV19 and TRBJ2-1 gives the whole variable domain DGGITQSPKYLFRKEGQNVTLSCEQNLNHDAMYWYRQDPGQGLRLIYYSQIVNDFQKGDIAEGYSVSREKKESFPLTVTSAQKNPTAFYLCASSADRDRNEQFFGPGTRLTVL.

The chain employs TRBV7-9 and TRBJ2-6; TRBD1 might be the D (5 bases). This CDR3 comprises 16 residues. The V and J ends lost 6 bases and 3 bases respectively, with 15 bases between them. In germline, CDR1 is SEHNR, CDR2 FQNEAQ (reference sequence). The CDR3, as DNA: TGTGCCAGCAGTGTCATAGGGGTGCGTGGGGCCAACGTCCTGACTTTC. Protein sequence: CASSVIGVRGANVLTF.

This rearrangement joins TRBV19 to TRBJ2-7; tentative D call: TRBD1 (5 bases). The germline V gene encodes CDR1 LNHDA and CDR2 SQIVND (reference sequence). The CDR3 has 12 residues. V was cut by 7 bases and J by 3 bases, with 10 bases left in between. The CDR3: CASKGRDYEQYF. The CDR3 DNA reads TGTGCCAGTAAGGGCAGGGACTACGAGCAGTACTTC.

The chain employs TRBV9 and TRBJ2-1; 10 nucleotides align to TRBD2. V shed 6 bases, J shed 2 bases, and the junction held 5 bases outside the gene matches. This CDR3 contains 15 residues. CDR1 is SGDLS and CDR2 is YYNGEE in the germline V gene. CDR3 nucleotide sequence: TGTGCCAGCACAAATACTAGCGGGACCTACAATGAGCAGTTCTTC. Its protein product is CASTNTSGTYNEQFF.

The J gene is TRBJ1-1, the V gene TRBV11-3, with 8 bases matching TRBD1. The CDR3 is 15 residues long. J was trimmed by 4 bases and V by 5 bases; bases with no gene match: 9. CDR1 and CDR2 (germline): SGHNT, YENEEA. CDR3: CASSPHRGDSTEAFF. The CDR3, as DNA: TGTGCCAGCAGCCCCCACAGGGGGGATAGCACTGAAGCTTTCTTT. Full variable domain (remainder filled in from reference TRBV11-3 and TRBJ1-1): EAGVVQSPRYKIIEKKQPVAFWCNPISGHNTLYWYLQNLGQGPELLIRYENEEAVDDSQLPKDRFSAERLKGVDSTLKIQPAELGDSAVYLCASSPHRGDSTEAFFGQGTRLTVV.

This clone was counted between two and nine times. The genes are TRBV6-4 and TRBJ2-7; 7 nucleotides match TRBD1. The trim removed 8 bases at V and 3 bases at J, leaving 7 bases unmatched. Germline V gene data show CDR1 as MRHNA and CDR2 as SNTAGT. This CDR3 spans 13 amino acids. The CDR3: CASEWDRDYEQYF. Written as DNA, the CDR3 is TGTGCCAGCGAGTGGGACAGAGACTACGAGCAGTACTTC.

The chain links TRBV9 to TRBJ2-7; 15 positions agree with TRBD2. Germline V lookup: CDR1 SGDLS, CDR2 YYNGEE. J was trimmed by 0 bases and V by 4 bases; bases with no gene match: 5. The CDR3 spans 17 residues. CDR3 bases: TGTGCCAGCAGCACCGGACTAGCGGGAGGGATCTCCTACGAGCAGTACTTC. This sequence encodes CASSTGLAGGISYEQYF.

V is TRBV27 and J is TRBJ2-1; maybe TRBD1 (6 bases). Per the germline V gene, CDR1 is MNHEY and CDR2 is SMNVEV (reference sequence). The CDR3 runs to 12 residues. V gave up 6 bases and J gave up 4 bases, with 7 bases separating them. DNA for the CDR3: TGTGCCAGCAGAACAGGGTACAATGAGCAGTTCTTC. Translated, it gives CASRTGYNEQFF.

With respect to this clone: This specimen includes other DNA sequences encoding the same CDR3. The chain combines TRBV6-1 with TRBJ2-1; D is unclear. Germline V gene lookup returns CDR1 MNHNS and CDR2 SASEGT. The CDR3 is 13 residues long. Trimming removed 6 bases from V and 3 bases from J, with 9 bases in between. CDR3 sequence (DNA): TGTGCCAGCAGAGGGCTCAACTACAATGAGCAGTTCTTC. The encoded protein is CASRGLNYNEQFF.

The V and J genes are TRBV5-6 and TRBJ2-7; tentatively, D is TRBD1 (5 bases). V dropped 2 bases and J dropped 7 bases, with 13 bases sitting between them. This CDR3 has 13 amino acids. The germline CDR1 and CDR2 sequences are SGHDT and YYEEEE. The CDR3 DNA reads as TGTGCCAGCAGCTTTGCCGTGACAGAGGAGCAGTACTTC. It is translated as CASSFAVTEEQYF.

The chain joins TRBV27 to TRBJ2-7, with TRBD1 matching over 7 bases. V trimming: 6 bases; J trimming: 2 bases; junction bases outside the gene matches: 10. In germline, CDR1 is MNHEY, CDR2 SMNVEV (reference sequence). The CDR3 runs 15 residues. CDR3 region: CASRDGQAPTYEQYF. The CDR3 DNA reads as TGTGCCAGCAGAGACGGACAGGCCCCAACCTACGAGCAGTACTTC.